The source of this TCR beta chain is a study of control samples from healthy donors and cancer patients. Some clones are missing from TCRdb's copy, which holds only in-frame ones; the method was immunoSEQ multiplex PCR. The sample lists over 85,000 clones, roughly 90% occurring once. The length of the CDR3 is 15 residues. The germline CDR1 and CDR2 sequences are LGHNA and YSLEER. V lost 0 bases and J lost 5, with 10 bases in between. V and J are TRBV4-3 and TRBJ1-4; the D is unclear. Sequenced sample: PBMCs. The receptor's source is a woman aged 60-70 years with lung cancer. CDR3: CASSQDWSQNEKLFF. The CDR3 region has the DNA TGCGCCAGCAGCCAAGATTGGAGCCAGAATGAAAAACTGTTTTTT.